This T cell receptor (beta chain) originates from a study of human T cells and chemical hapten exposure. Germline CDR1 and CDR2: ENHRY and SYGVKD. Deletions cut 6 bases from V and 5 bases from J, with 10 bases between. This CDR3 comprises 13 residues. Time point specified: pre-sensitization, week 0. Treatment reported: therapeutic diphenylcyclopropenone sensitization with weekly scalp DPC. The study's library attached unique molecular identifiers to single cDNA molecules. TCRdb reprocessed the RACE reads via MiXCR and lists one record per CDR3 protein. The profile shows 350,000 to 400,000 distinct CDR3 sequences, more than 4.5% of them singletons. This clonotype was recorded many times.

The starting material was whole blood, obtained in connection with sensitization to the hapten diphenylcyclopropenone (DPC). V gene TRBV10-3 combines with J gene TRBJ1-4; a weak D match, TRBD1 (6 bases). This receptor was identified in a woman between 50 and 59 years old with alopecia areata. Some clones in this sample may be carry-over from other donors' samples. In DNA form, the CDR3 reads TGTGCCATCAGGGACAGATCAAATGAAAAACTGTTTTTT. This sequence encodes CAIRDRSNEKLFF.